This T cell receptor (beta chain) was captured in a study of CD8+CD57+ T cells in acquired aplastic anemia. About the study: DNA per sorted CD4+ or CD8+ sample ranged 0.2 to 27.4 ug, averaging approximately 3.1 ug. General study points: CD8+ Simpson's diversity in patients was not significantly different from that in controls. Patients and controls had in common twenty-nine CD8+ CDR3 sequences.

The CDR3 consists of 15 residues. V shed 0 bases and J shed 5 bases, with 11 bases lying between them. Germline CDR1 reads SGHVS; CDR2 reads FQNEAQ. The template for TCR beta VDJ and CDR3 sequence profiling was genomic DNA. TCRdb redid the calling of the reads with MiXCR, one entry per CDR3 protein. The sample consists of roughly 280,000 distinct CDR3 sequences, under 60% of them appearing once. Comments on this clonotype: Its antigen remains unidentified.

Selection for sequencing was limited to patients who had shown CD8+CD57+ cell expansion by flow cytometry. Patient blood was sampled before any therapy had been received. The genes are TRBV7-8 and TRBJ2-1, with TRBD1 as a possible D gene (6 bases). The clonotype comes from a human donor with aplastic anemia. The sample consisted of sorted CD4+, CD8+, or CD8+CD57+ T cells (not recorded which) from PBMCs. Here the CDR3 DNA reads TGTGCCAGCAGCTTAGCGACGACAGGCCACAATGAGCAGTTCTTC. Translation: CASSLATTGHNEQFF. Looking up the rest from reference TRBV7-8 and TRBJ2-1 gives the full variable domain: GAGVSQSPRYKVAKRGQDVALRCDPISGHVSLFWYQQALGQGPEFLTYFQNEAQLDKSGLPSDRFFAERPEGSVSTLKIQRTQQEDSAVYLCASSLATTGHNEQFFGPGTRLTVL.